What follows is one T cell receptor beta chain and its context. What it binds is not known. The CDR3 has 11 residues. Per germline, CDR1 SGDLS and CDR2 YYNGEE. V shed 4 bases and J shed 6 bases, with 8 bases lying between them. This specimen comes from a study of cytomegalovirus exposure and HLA in healthy donors. Findings and limits, study-wide: The study had only CMV serostatus as immune exposure information. Being indistinguishable, some V segments were excluded, TRBV6-2 and TRBV6-3 among them.

13 Jbeta primers and 60 Vbeta primers were used for the PCR. Assay used: immunoSEQ multiplex PCR; TCRdb lists only in-frame clones, some missing. This table holds tens of thousands of clones. The clonotype originates from a human donor in good health. The sequencing sample was made of PBMCs. V gene TRBV9 combines with J gene TRBJ2-7; D may be TRBD2 (6 bases). The CDR3 DNA reads TGTGCCAGCAGCTCGGAGGGCGAGCAGTACTTC. Amino acids: CASSSEGEQYF. Together with reference TRBV9 and TRBJ2-7, the CDR3 gives the full variable domain: DSGVTQTPKHLITATGQRVTLRCSPRSGDLSVYWYQQSLDQGLQFLIQYYNGEERAKGNILERFSAQQFPDLHSELNLSSLELGDSALYFCASSSEGEQYFGPGTRLTVT.